The clone carrying this T cell receptor beta chain was counted between two and nine times. Original analysis: Estimates of nucleated cell counts were drawn from the amplification of reference gene primers. TCRdb keeps only in-frame clones here, not all; method: immunoSEQ multiplex PCR. The DNA gave D and trimming, while V, J and clone size come from that table. There are 45,000 to 55,000 clones in the sample; about 90% occur only once, and 10% to 15% lies in the top ten. These data originate in a study of blood T cell repertoires in COVID-19. Across the study: The United States, Italy and Spain supplied acute and convalescent COVID-19 samples. PBMCs, B-cell-depleted T cells, or T cells provided the cDNA or gDNA that made up the material.

The TCR originated in a man older than 75 with acute or convalescent COVID-19. The sequenced sample consisted of peripheral blood.

The CDR3 nucleotides are TGCGCCAGCAGCTTGGATCTAGGCGTGGAGACCCAGTACTTC. It codes for CASSLDLGVETQYF. This rearrangement joins TRBV5-1 to TRBJ2-5; the D is unclear. Germline V gene data show CDR1 as SGHRS and CDR2 as YFSETQ. The V and J ends lost 0 bases and 5 bases respectively, with 11 bases between them. The CDR3 has 14 amino acids. The whole variable domain, remainder taken from reference TRBV5-1 and TRBJ2-5, is KAGVTQTPRYLIKTRGQQVTLSCSPISGHRSVSWYQQTPGQGLQFLFEYFSETQRNKGNFPGRFSGRQFSNSRSEMNVSTLELGDSALYLCASSLDLGVETQYFGPGTRLLVL.